The entry below gives a single TCR beta chain sequence along with its context. This clonotype turned up a few times. Its antigen target is currently unknown. There are no base qualities to consult, and no much larger clone falls within one base. The data belong to a study of T-cell memory formation after mild COVID-19 (dated by TCRdb to about 2021). For the study in its entirety: Most TCR sequence clusters were specific to one of the two donors. T-cell clones expanding and contracting after mild COVID-19 in two donors were tracked by longitudinal TCRalpha and TCRbeta repertoire sequencing. The cohort comprised two young, previously healthy adult volunteers, one female and one male.

Overall study outcomes, separate from this receptor: Only a couple of mild cases were covered in the study, and larger cohorts including severe cases with pre-infection samples were considered necessary. Some responding clones were detected in pre-infection memory, suggesting pre-existing cross-reactive memory T cells joined the SARS-CoV-2 response. The second-wave clones that peaked on day 37 were not confirmed to be SARS-CoV-2 specific. Contracting CD4+ clones were located mainly in the CM and EM memory subsets, whereas CD8+ clones were found to be enriched in EMRA. Clones contracting from day 15 to 85 had balanced CD4/CD8 phenotypes, while a second wave expanding from day 15 to 37 was biased towards CD4+.

Sequencing was performed on an Illumina NovaSeq 6000. cDNA libraries for TCRalpha and TCRbeta were prepared by 5'RACE using constant-segment primers, with sample barcodes and unique molecular identifiers added. Trizol reagent was used to extract RNA from every sample. Library amplification was performed in two PCR steps, and a second sample barcode and Illumina TruSeq adapters were introduced in the second step. Sequencing of libraries was performed on an Illumina NovaSeq with 2 x 150 bp paired-end reads. For the original study's pipeline: The reads were demultiplexed and collapsed into UMI-guided consensus sequences using migec v1.2.7. Using mixcr v2.1.11, UMI consensuses were aligned to TRA and TRB V and J templates and then assembled into clonotypes. Clonotypes were classified as expanded or contracted when called significant by both edgeR and NoisET, with noise models trained on biological replicates. edgeR calls used a false discovery rate-adjusted p below 0.01 and a log2 fold-change threshold of 1. As an exploratory analysis of dynamics, PCA with hierarchical clustering was applied to max-normalized trajectories of the 1000 most abundant clonotypes. The CD4 or CD8 phenotype of responding clones was assigned using the separately sequenced CD4+ and CD8+ repertoires. The raw public data were reprocessed by TCRdb itself: fastp quality trimming at Q25, MiXCR clonotype calling, in-frame beta chains only. One record per CDR3 amino acid sequence lists the most common genes and DNA. V and J calls and clone size were set by TCRdb, not the authors. In this sample the table shows approximately 560,000 distinct CDR3 sequences, 15% to 20% of which occur a single time. Around 8.1% of the sample is taken by the ten largest.

Ficoll-Paque density gradient centrifugation was the method used to isolate PBMCs. Reading from cysteine to phenylalanine, the CDR3 counts 18 amino acids. Only CDR3 DNA remains: 54 bases, in frame from the first base. CDR1 and CDR2 are read off the germline V gene as KGHSH and LQKENI. V and J are truncated by 1 base and 0 bases respectively, leaving an intervening sequence of 13 bases. Sequencing input: PBMCs or a T cell subset sorted from them (not recorded which). This chain joins TRBV18 to TRBJ2-6; TRBD1 is perhaps the D gene, given 6 matching bases. This sequence originates from an adult woman who had mild COVID-19 (a few samples of this study predate the infection). The sample titles of this study are shuffled in the database, so cell type and time point are left out; the donor was told from shared clones. This receptor carries the CDR3 CASSPRGQHSSGANVLTF. The bases read TGTGCCAGCTCACCACGAGGACAGCATAGCTCTGGGGCCAACGTCCTGACTTTC.